This T cell receptor (beta chain) stems from a study of T cell responses to AZD1222 COVID-19 vaccine. General study points: Scientists sampled the repertoires only once the peak T cell response had passed. Most donors were white British and more were female, and clonal diversity was possibly underestimated. Along spike, vaccine-associated CD4 TCRs were found throughout, with dominance at 160-218 and 743-854.

Note on this clone: What it recognizes is unknown.

Sequenced by immunoSEQ multiplex PCR; TCRdb stores in-frame clones only, minus some. Of over 140,000 clones detected, 80% to 95% appear once; the ten largest clones hold approximately 3.8%. The material was peripheral blood, obtained 28 days after the second AZD1222 dose. The TCR comes from an adult who received the AZD1222 COVID-19 vaccine.

CDR3 sequence reads: CASSYSTGGLSGEQYF. In DNA, the CDR3 is TGTGCCAGCAGTTACTCGACAGGGGGTCTATCGGGAGAGCAGTACTTC. The rearrangement uses TRBV6-2 or TRBV6-3 and TRBJ2-7; 9 bases match TRBD1. The CDR3 has 16 amino acids. The ends lost 0 bases at V and 7 bases at J; junction bases unmatched: 10. Per germline, CDR1 MNHEY and CDR2 SVGEGT.